This T cell receptor (beta chain) was retrieved from a study of regulatory T cells in long-lasting Graves disease (dated by TCRdb to the early 2020s). With regard to the full study: Antithyroid drugs had been taken for less than 3 months by newly diagnosed Graves' disease patients. This study used TCR sequencing and RNA sequencing of peripheral blood to compare persistent Graves' disease patients against newly diagnosed Graves' disease patients. The study was conducted in China and was registered as a clinical trial. A total of around 35 samples underwent TCR sequencing, from some 13 patients with persistent Graves' disease and some 20 patients with newly diagnosed Graves' disease. The research as a whole found: Lower TCR Shannon entropy and fewer highly expanded clones were observed in persistent Graves' disease patients than in newly diagnosed patients, which suggested clonal expansion. Sequencing and analysis were limited to the TCR beta chain. A larger number of public clonotypes was shared among persistent patients (approximately 2,500) than among newly diagnosed patients (roughly 970). The authors acknowledged the small sample size as a limitation that may reduce accuracy. Because the primary lesion, thyroid tissue, could not be accessed, the study looked at peripheral blood alone. Persistent disease showed preferential use of TRBV28, TRBJ1-2 and TRBJ2-5, whereas newly diagnosed disease favored TRBV20-1 and TRBJ2-1.

The label giving this sample's time point can be read as: newly diagnosed GD, antithyroid drugs for less than 3 months. For both TCR sequencing and RNA sequencing, RNA was extracted from PBMCs using TRIzol. The diagnosis of Graves' disease followed American Thyroid Association guidelines. Recruitment of patients was carried out at an endocrinology department in Xi'an, China. Each patient gave roughly 10 milliliters of peripheral blood, collected in an EDTA anticoagulant tube. Ficoll Paque Plus density gradient separation was used to isolate PBMCs, and no additional T cell sorting was done. RNA quality was checked with an Agilent 2100 Bioanalyzer and agarose gel, and concentration with a NanoDrop 2000. The germline V end is reduced by 7 bases and the J end by 8 bases; junction bases left unmatched: 9. The CDR3, from cysteine to phenylalanine, totals 13 residues. Here the CDR3 DNA is all that survives: 39 bases in frame from base 1.

Library method: multiplex PCR. TCRdb shows the sequencer as Illumina HiSeq 4000. TCR beta libraries were built with iRepertoire HTBI primers and Arm-PCR amplification of CDR3 regions. PCR products were gel purified before sequencing. Per the original workflow: Across samples, approximately 68 TRBV and roughly 15 TRBJ segments were identified and used for gene usage analysis of CDR3 amino acid clonotypes. Filtered high-quality paired reads were merged into contigs using COPE and FqMerger. Contigs were aligned with BLAST to IMGT TRBV, TRBD and TRBJ reference genes, and CDR3 was defined per IMGT. Clonotypes above 0.1% frequency were classified as highly expanded clones. Shannon entropy served as the measure of repertoire diversity, while the Gini coefficient captured V-J evenness. A clonotype found in more than one individual was treated as public. Starting from the raw public reads, TCRdb applied fastp trimming at Q25, assembled clones with MiXCR and retained in-frame beta chains. Each CDR3 protein appears once, grouped with its most common genes and DNA. TCRdb's processing, not the authors', yielded these V and J calls. A total of a few hundred thousand distinct CDR3 sequences appear in this sample, about 15% of them only once. The ten top clones hold over 7% of the sample.

In this sample, this clonotype turned up many times. Its antigen has not been determined. No qualities accompany the bases; no much larger clone lies one base away. These data also formed part of another study, on T cells in Graves' hyperthyroidism and ophthalmopathy. The second study, in turn, reports: A patient counted as having stable Graves' hyperthyroidism if no progression to ophthalmopathy occurred over 18 months of follow-up. Hyperthyroidism patients were newly diagnosed, had a disease duration of under 2 months, and were aged 18 to 65 years. The study excluded patients with uncontrolled infections, other autoimmune diseases, pregnancy or lactation. Diagnoses were based on clinical symptoms, serum thyroxine and TRAb, thyroid ultrasound and orbital computed tomography. A first-round RT-PCR of the TCR CDR3 used the HTBI primer set with the Qiagen OneStep RT-PCR kit. Most expanded thyroid clonotypes (frequency above 0.001) were also detected in blood, suggesting blood repertoires may reflect thyroid immune responses. Ophthalmopathy was separated from stable hyperthyroidism by a 13 V-J signature model, with 87.88% sensitivity and approximately 81% specificity obtained in cross-validation and 80%/75% obtained in testing. During validation, the model predicted progression to ophthalmopathy a median of approximately 6 months ahead of onset, with approximately 70% sensitivity and around 73% specificity. To identify distinguishing TCR V-J signatures, a discovery cohort of 100 or so patients was used, comprising 40 to 45 with Graves' ophthalmopathy and around 57 with stable Graves' hyperthyroidism. Prospective prediction of ophthalmopathy was tested in an independent validation cohort of fewer than 20 hyperthyroidism patients and 15 to 17 patients who later progressed to ophthalmopathy. For training and testing, the 100 or so patients in the discovery cohort were randomly divided in a 7:3 ratio. The study also compared thyroid tissue and blood T-cell repertoires from 6 or 7 Graves' hyperthyroidism patients. After sampling, hyperthyroidism patients received methimazole starting at 30 mg daily, and ophthalmopathy patients received high-dose intravenous methylprednisolone. Libraries were constructed in a second round of multiplex PCR, after which size selection and purification were carried out. Libraries were sequenced paired-end with 100 bp reads on an Illumina HiSeq2000. Raw data were processed with SOAPnuke, discarding reads with adapters, uncalled bases, mean Phred below 15, or no exact constant-primer or identifier match. COPE v1.2.5 was used to merge high-quality paired reads, and clonotypes were defined as unique nucleotide sequences. MiTCR v1.1 was used to align clonotypes to the IMGT TRBV, TRBD and TRBJ reference segments. The analysis was restricted to V-J combinations with a frequency above 0.0001, which together covered 99% to 99.2% of the repertoires. The TCS score was defined as the ratio of F50 (clonal expansion) to E x V (chaos), calculated using BLOSUM62-based TCRdist between CDR3 peptides within each V-J. Welch's t-statistics and random forest reduced some 510 V-J features to 13, which were used in a naive Bayes classifier (R e1071). Sample size was not statistically predetermined, and blinding of investigators to group allocation was not performed. The paper describes TCR Vbeta CDR3 sequencing of about 140 peripheral blood samples, made up of around 41 ophthalmopathy patients, 70 to 75 hyperthyroidism patients and 17 progressor patients.

The starting material was peripheral blood mononuclear cells (PBMCs), obtained at new diagnosis, from a patient treated with antithyroid drugs. Recombination joined TRBV12-3 or TRBV12-4 with TRBJ1-2; the central 8 bases match TRBD1. The clonotype originates from a woman aged 40 to 55 with Graves disease. Donor details come from another sample of the same person, matched by shared clones. CDR3 loop: CASTPTGVEGYTF. The nucleotide sequence reads as follows: TGTGCCAGCACCCCGACAGGGGTAGAGGGCTACACCTTC.